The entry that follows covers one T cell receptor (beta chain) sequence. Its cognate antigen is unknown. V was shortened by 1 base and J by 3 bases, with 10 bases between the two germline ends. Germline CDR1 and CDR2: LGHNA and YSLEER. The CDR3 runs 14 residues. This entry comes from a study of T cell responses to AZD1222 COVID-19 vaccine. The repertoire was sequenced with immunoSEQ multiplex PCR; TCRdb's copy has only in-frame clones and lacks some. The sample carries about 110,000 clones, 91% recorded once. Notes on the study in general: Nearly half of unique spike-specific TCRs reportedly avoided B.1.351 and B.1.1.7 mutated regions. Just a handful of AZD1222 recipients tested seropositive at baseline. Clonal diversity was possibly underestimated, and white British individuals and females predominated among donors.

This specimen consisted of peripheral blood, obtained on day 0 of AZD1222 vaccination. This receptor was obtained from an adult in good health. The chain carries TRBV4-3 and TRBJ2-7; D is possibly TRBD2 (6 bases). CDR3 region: CASSQGRAHYEQYF. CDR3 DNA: TGCGCCAGCAGCCAAGGGAGGGCTCACTACGAGCAGTACTTC.